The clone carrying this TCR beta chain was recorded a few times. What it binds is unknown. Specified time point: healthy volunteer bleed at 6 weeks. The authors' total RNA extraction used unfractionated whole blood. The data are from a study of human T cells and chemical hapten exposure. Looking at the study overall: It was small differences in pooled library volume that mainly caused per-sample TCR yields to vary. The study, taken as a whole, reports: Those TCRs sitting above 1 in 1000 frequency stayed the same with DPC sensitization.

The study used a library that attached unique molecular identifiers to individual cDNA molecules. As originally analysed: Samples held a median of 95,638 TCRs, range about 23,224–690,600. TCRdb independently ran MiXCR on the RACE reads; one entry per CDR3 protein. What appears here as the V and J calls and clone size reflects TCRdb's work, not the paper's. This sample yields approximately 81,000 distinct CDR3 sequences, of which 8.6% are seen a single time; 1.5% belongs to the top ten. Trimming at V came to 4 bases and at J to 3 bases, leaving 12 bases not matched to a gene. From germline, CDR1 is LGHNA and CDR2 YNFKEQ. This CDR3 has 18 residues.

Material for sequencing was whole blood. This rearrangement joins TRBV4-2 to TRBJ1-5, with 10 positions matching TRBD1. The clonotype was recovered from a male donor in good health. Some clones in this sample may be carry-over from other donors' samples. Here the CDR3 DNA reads TGTGCCAGCAGCCCGACCCTTCCGGGACAGGGGAACAATCAGCCCCAGCATTTT. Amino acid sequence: CASSPTLPGQGNNQPQHF.